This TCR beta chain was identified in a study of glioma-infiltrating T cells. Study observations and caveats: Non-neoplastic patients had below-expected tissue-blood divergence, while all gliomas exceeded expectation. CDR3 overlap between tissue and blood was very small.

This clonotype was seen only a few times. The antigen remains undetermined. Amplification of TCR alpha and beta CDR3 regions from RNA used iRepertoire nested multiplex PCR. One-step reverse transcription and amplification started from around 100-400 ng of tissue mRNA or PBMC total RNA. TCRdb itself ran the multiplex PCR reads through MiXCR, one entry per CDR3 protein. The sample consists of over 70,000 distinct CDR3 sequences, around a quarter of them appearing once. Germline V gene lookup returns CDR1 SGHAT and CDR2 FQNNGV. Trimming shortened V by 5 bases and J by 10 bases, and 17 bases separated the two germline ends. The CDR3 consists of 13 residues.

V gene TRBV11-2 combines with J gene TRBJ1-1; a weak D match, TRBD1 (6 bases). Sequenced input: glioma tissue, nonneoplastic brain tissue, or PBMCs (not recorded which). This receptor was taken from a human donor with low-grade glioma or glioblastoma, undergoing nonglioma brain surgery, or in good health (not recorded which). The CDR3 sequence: CASSHFSEGVAFF. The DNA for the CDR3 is TGTGCCAGCAGCCATTTTAGCGAGGGGGTAGCTTTCTTT.